Detailed here is one TCR beta chain. This clone was found a few times. Its antigen target is currently unknown. Base qualities are not at hand, and no much larger clone is one base apart. Trimmed from V: 8 bases; trimmed from J: 5 bases; junction bases lacking a gene match: 9. From the cysteine through the phenylalanine, the CDR3 covers 14 amino acids. Only CDR3 DNA is held: 42 bases, read in frame from base 1. CDR1 MDHEN and CDR2 SYDVKM were looked up in the germline V gene. The sample belongs to a study of cytomegalovirus exposure and HLA in healthy donors (dated by TCRdb to about 2017). In the study overall: An earlier analysis of roughly 500 of the donors reported about 290 Gb of sequence data and some 120 million unique TCR beta sequences from some 180 million T cells. The study aimed to test whether signatures of past pathogen exposure could be identified by cataloging public T cell receptors. Among about 400 genotyped donors of the cohort, an average of around 250,000 unique TCR beta nucleotide sequences was sequenced per donor, of which about 18% were non-productive. High-throughput TCR immunosequencing, statistical association of individual TCRs with disease status, and machine learning were combined to predict cytomegalovirus infection status. Every discovery cohort repertoire had been produced on one sequencing platform. Around 300 gigabases of sequencing data and tens of millions of unique TCR sequences were included in an early release covering roughly 700 HLA-typed donors. Typing coverage differed by locus: A, B, C, DRB1 and DQB1 were typed in roughly 629-630 donors, DQA1 in about 500, DPA1 in some 610, and DPB1 in around 490. In a later analysis, previously published TCR beta repertoires from about 640 donors were re-analyzed and high-resolution HLA genotyping was added so that TCR occurrence patterns could be studied. A separate validation cohort of over a hundred different subjects was used in addition to the approximately 610-subject first cohort. HLA typing covered class I and class II loci at four-digit resolution. In a later genetic analysis, genome-wide SNP genotypes for 398 of the 666 donors were used, and that subset was treated as a discovery cohort. The study profiled the T cell repertoires of hundreds of subjects by immunosequencing and related them to cytomegalovirus serostatus. To decide whether each TCR beta V gene segment behaved as functional or pseudogenic, an earlier analysis of approximately 620 of the donors relied on high-throughput TCR beta sequencing. Of the approximately 400 genotyped donors, roughly 85% fell in the genetic ancestry cluster associated with self-reported Caucasian donors. Donor age, sex, ethnicity and CMV serostatus were compiled alongside the repertoire data. Rather than using new phenotypic data, the later analysis identified candidate immune exposures from TCR beta sequences and from how often those sequences occurred across donors. Roughly 5 DR-DQ haplotypes were handled as single units for association and clustering, since linkage in the cohort was strong. Points the paper makes about the study in general: In a later analysis, 15,000 to 20,000 TCR beta sequences were associated with specific HLA alleles at a false discovery rate of 0.05. CMV serostatus was the only immune exposure information available for the cohort. Assigning TCR associations to individual alleles was difficult when HLA alleles, especially DR and DQ, strongly co-occurred. In a later analysis, several top co-occurrence clusters were reported to appear linked to parvovirus B19, influenza, CMV and Epstein-Barr virus. The earlier analysis of a few hundred of the donors excluded 15 to 20 rarely observed V segments, including chromosome 9 orphons, because counts were too low. The study listed 164 TCR beta chains as associated with cytomegalovirus. A cluster of highly shared sequence variants was judged likely to represent a technical artifact of the sequencing pipeline. According to the authors, the approach could potentially be generalized to other disease states and immunological phenotypes. An earlier analysis of 450 to 750 of the donors showed that most TCR beta V segments appeared in productive rearrangements either about 87% or about 30% of the time, which broadly matched IMGT annotations. HLA typing was unavailable for some donors at each locus, so association tests used only the typed subset. Correlated functional status among segregating V segments might be attributable to linkage disequilibrium, but an unknown experimental factor could not be ruled out. In both the original and validation cohorts, the classifier was reported to diagnose cytomegalovirus status with high specificity and sensitivity. According to a later genetic analysis, donors in an Asian-associated ancestry cluster had fewer N-insertions in productive TCRs than the roughly 700-donor mean. A further reported finding was that TCR beta sequences accurately predicted the HLA-A and HLA-B alleles for most subjects in the first cohort. Across donors, most TCR sequences were observed very rarely, whereas some public TCRs were present in many individuals. A later analysis found that TCR association rates varied across HLA loci, with DRB1 alleles showing the most associated TCRs and HLA-C alleles the fewest. A later genetic analysis associated a missense DCLRE1C variant with V-gene and J-gene trimming of TCR beta chains, and an independent cohort replicated the association. Roughly uniform sequencing depth across donors was assumed in presence/absence analyses, although this assumption may not hold. In vitro tests confirmed that three of the cytomegalovirus-associated TCR beta chains recognize cytomegalovirus antigens. The cohort was sequenced for TCR beta chains only, and without alpha or paired-chain data the features that could be detected were limited. The 87-base-pair reads could not distinguish some IMGT-functional V segments, including TRBV6-2 and TRBV6-3, so those segments were excluded. In a later analysis, most CMV-associated TCR beta chains were found to appear HLA-restricted, with HLA associations seemingly driven largely by CMV exposure. In a later analysis, HLA-associated TCR beta chains were found to be more clonally expanded and to have lower generation probabilities than equally common non-associated chains.

The cohort consisted of some 730 healthy bone marrow donors. At the time of sampling, every cohort member was nominally healthy, though immune exposures that went unrecorded were likely present. The donor tested CMV seronegative, placing the donor among the 300 to 400 seronegative members of the cohort. Each donor provided a peripheral blood sample, and peripheral blood mononuclear cells were used for TCR beta sequencing. The Qiagen DNeasy Blood Extraction Kit was used to extract genomic DNA from the blood cell samples. The library relied on the immunoSEQ multiplex PCR assay. For the multiplex PCR, a mixture combining 60 forward primers for TCR Vbeta segments and 13 reverse primers for TCR Jbeta segments was used. Amplification of the CDR3 region of rearranged TCR beta genes was performed with a multiplex PCR assay on genomic DNA. The Illumina HiSeq System was used to sequence the amplified TCR beta libraries as 87-base-pair reads. The authors processed their data as follows. In a later analysis, approximately 74 million unique TCR beta chains were counted across the approximately 640 repertoires, and roughly 10 million of these chains were shared by at least two donors. Raw reads were error-corrected and collapsed into unique sequences with a nearest-neighbor algorithm that merged closely related sequences to remove PCR and sequencing errors. Alignment of CDR3 sequences to IMGT reference sequences was used to assign V, D and J gene segments. For a sequence to be retained, at least a six-nucleotide match to both a V gene segment and a J gene segment was required. Rearrangements were classified as productive when the CDR3 lacked stop codons and remained in frame with V and J, and all other rearrangements were classified as non-productive. CDR3 was defined according to IMGT convention as the region running from the second conserved V-encoded cysteine to the conserved J-encoded phenylalanine. In an earlier analysis of 587 of the donors, sequences lacking an unambiguous match to a single V gene segment were excluded. In an earlier analysis of some 590 of the donors, V segments were called functional above 56.7% productive rearrangements and were called segregating when the between-donor standard deviation exceeded 5%. A statistical classification framework was developed to diagnose cytomegalovirus status using the catalog of TCR beta chain sequences. In a later analysis, TCR nucleotide sequences were compared against IMGT/GENE-DB human TR gene sequences so that V and J genes could be assigned. A later analysis assigned CDR3 sequences and most-parsimonious VDJ recombination scenarios with the TCRdist pipeline. A later analysis defined each TCR beta chain by its CDR3 amino acid sequence plus V-gene family, and excluded reads lacking a unique V-gene family. To address suspected cross-contamination and a sequencing artifact, a later analysis removed a few hundred highly shared, low-generation-probability nucleotide sequences. In a later analysis, a clonal expansion index for each public chain was calculated from normalized within-repertoire ranks of inferred template counts. Generation probabilities in a later analysis came from a VDJ recombination model fitted to out-of-frame rearrangements, and those results were checked against IGoR. Hypergeometric tests were used in a later analysis to score TCR-TCR, TCR-HLA and TCR-CMV co-occurrence, with a repertoire-size bias correction applied to the TCR pairs. To estimate false discovery rates, a later analysis permuted the HLA or CMV assignments 20 times. A later analysis grouped co-occurring TCRs with DBSCAN, adding TCRdist sequence similarity when clustering within HLA-allele-positive subsets. Repertoires with fewer than 30,000 or more than 120,000 public chains were left out of co-occurrence clustering, as were four to six repertoires with anomalous nucleotide sharing. TCRdb took over this immuneACCESS table, retaining in-frame rearrangements with V and J assigned. Such tables are incomplete; in checked studies, under half of the missing clones stem from an unresolved V gene, and the remainder is unexplained. The V and J calls and clone size were taken over from that table, and D and trimming were inferred from the DNA. This sample holds more than 90,000 clones; about 81% were observed only once. The ten largest clones capture roughly 10% of the sample.

The V and J genes are TRBV28 and TRBJ2-1, with 7 bases in between that match TRBD2. The sample taken for sequencing was PBMCs. This sequence was found in a man aged 45-60 years in good health and CMV-seronegative. The base sequence is TGTGCCAGCGGGAGCGGGATTGGAGACAATGAGCAGTTCTTC. It codes for CASGSGIGDNEQFF.